This is a list of T cell receptor beta chains from one sample in a study of blood T cell repertoires in COVID-19. Profiled with immunoSEQ multiplex PCR; TCRdb holds only in-frame clones, not every one. The data contain nearly 110,000 clones, around 75% of them singletons. The sample was peripheral blood. These receptors were obtained from a human donor with acute or convalescent COVID-19. The donor label of this sample is uncertain. CDR3s include the opening cysteine and the closing phenylalanine or tryptophan. The order of the fields is D gene, clone size, V gene, J gene, CDR3 DNA, CDR3 protein. A D gene is named only where the DNA matches it firmly. Part of the rows lack a size; the others show once, few, many or a class for expanded clones.

d_call: .
clone_size: .
v_call: TRBV7-8
j_call: TRBJ1-4
cdr3_nt: TGTGCCAGCAGCTTAGCGGGAGGGGAAAAACTGTTTTTT
cdr3_aa: CASSLAGGEKLFF

d_call: TRBD2
clone_size: .
v_call: TRBV25-1
j_call: TRBJ2-5
cdr3_nt: TGTGCCAGCAGTGACCGAGCGGGGGGGCCCGGAGAGACCCAGTACTTC
cdr3_aa: CASSDRAGGPGETQYF

d_call: TRBD2
clone_size: .
v_call: TRBV6-5
j_call: TRBJ2-7
cdr3_nt: TGTGCCAGCAGTCGTACGGGACTAGCGGGTGGGCAGCAGTACTTC
cdr3_aa: CASSRTGLAGGQQYF

d_call: .
clone_size: .
v_call: TRBV7-9
j_call: TRBJ1-5
cdr3_nt: TGTGCCAGCAGCTTTACAGGGAACAATCAGCCCCAGCATTTT
cdr3_aa: CASSFTGNNQPQHF

d_call: .
clone_size: few
v_call: TRBV30
j_call: TRBJ1-3
cdr3_nt: TGTGCCTGGACCCGGGGAATTTGGGATGGAAACACCATATATTTT
cdr3_aa: CAWTRGIWDGNTIYF

d_call: .
clone_size: .
v_call: TRBV6-2/TRBV6-3
j_call: TRBJ2-2
cdr3_nt: TGTGCCAGCAGTTACGGGAGCGCGAACACCGGGGAGCTGTTTTTT
cdr3_aa: CASSYGSANTGELFF

d_call: TRBD1
clone_size: once
v_call: TRBV19
j_call: TRBJ1-5
cdr3_nt: TGTGCCAGTACCAGGGGGCAGGTCCGCCAGCCCCAGCATTTT
cdr3_aa: CASTRGQVRQPQHF

d_call: .
clone_size: .
v_call: TRBV6-6
j_call: TRBJ2-7
cdr3_nt: TGTGCCAGCAGTTACATCCGGGGATACGAGCAGTACTTC
cdr3_aa: CASSYIRGYEQYF

d_call: TRBD1
clone_size: .
v_call: TRBV2
j_call: TRBJ1-4
cdr3_nt: TGTGCCAGCAGACAGGGGCCCGCAACTAATGAAAAACTGTTTTTT
cdr3_aa: CASRQGPATNEKLFF

d_call: .
clone_size: .
v_call: TRBV18
j_call: TRBJ1-4
cdr3_nt: TGTGCCAGCTCCTCCCAAGGACGAGGGAATGAAAAACTGTTTTTT
cdr3_aa: CASSSQGRGNEKLFF

d_call: .
clone_size: few
v_call: TRBV5-1
j_call: TRBJ2-3
cdr3_nt: TGCGCCAGCAGGGAAGGACCCGCCAGGGGTACAGATACGCAGTATTTT
cdr3_aa: CASREGPARGTDTQYF

d_call: .
clone_size: .
v_call: TRBV3-1/TRBV3-2
j_call: TRBJ2-2
cdr3_nt: TGTGCCAGCAGTGCGGGGCTCCTAAACACCGGGGAGCTGTTTTTT
cdr3_aa: CASSAGLLNTGELFF

d_call: .
clone_size: few
v_call: TRBV27
j_call: TRBJ1-5
cdr3_nt: TGTGCCAGCAGTTTATATTGGGGGCTAGAGCCCCAGCATTTT
cdr3_aa: CASSLYWGLEPQHF

d_call: .
clone_size: .
v_call: TRBV12-3/TRBV12-4
j_call: TRBJ2-3
cdr3_nt: TGTGCCAGCAGTTCGAGGGAAGATACGCAGTATTTT
cdr3_aa: CASSSREDTQYF

d_call: .
clone_size: .
v_call: TRBV4-2
j_call: TRBJ1-5
cdr3_nt: TGTGCCAGCAGCCAATATCAGTTAGATCCGGGAAATCAGCCCCAGCATTTT
cdr3_aa: CASSQYQLDPGNQPQHF

d_call: TRBD1
clone_size: few
v_call: TRBV5-6
j_call: TRBJ1-4
cdr3_nt: TGTGCCAGCAGCTTGGGGACAGGGCCTACCGGGGGACTGTTTTTT
cdr3_aa: CASSLGTGPTGGLFF

d_call: TRBD1
clone_size: .
v_call: TRBV19
j_call: TRBJ1-3
cdr3_nt: TGTGCCAGTAGCATCCGGAGCGGGACAGGGAATGGAAACACCATATATTTT
cdr3_aa: CASSIRSGTGNGNTIYF

d_call: .
clone_size: .
v_call: TRBV2
j_call: TRBJ2-1
cdr3_nt: TGTGCCAGCAGTGAGCAGGGCCTACAGGGTGAGCAGTTCTTC
cdr3_aa: CASSEQGLQGEQFF

d_call: .
clone_size: .
v_call: TRBV9
j_call: TRBJ2-3
cdr3_nt: TGTGCCAGCAGACCGGGACAAATAACAGATACGCAGTATTTT
cdr3_aa: CASRPGQITDTQYF

d_call: TRBD1
clone_size: once
v_call: TRBV24-1
j_call: TRBJ2-6
cdr3_nt: TGTGCCACCAGACCGGGACAGGGGATTTCTGGGGCCAACGTCCTGACTTTC
cdr3_aa: CATRPGQGISGANVLTF

d_call: TRBD1
clone_size: few
v_call: TRBV2
j_call: TRBJ1-1
cdr3_nt: TGTGCCAGCAGTGACTCCGGGACAGGGTCAAGACTGAACACTGAAGCTTTCTTT
cdr3_aa: CASSDSGTGSRLNTEAFF

d_call: .
clone_size: .
v_call: TRBV9
j_call: TRBJ2-5
cdr3_nt: TGTGCCAGCAGCGCGGGGGAGACCCAGTACTTC
cdr3_aa: CASSAGETQYF

d_call: TRBD1
clone_size: .
v_call: TRBV11-2
j_call: TRBJ1-2
cdr3_nt: TGTGCCAGCAGATCAGGGGGCGGTGGTGGCTACACCTTC
cdr3_aa: CASRSGGGGGYTF

d_call: TRBD1
clone_size: once
v_call: TRBV5-1
j_call: TRBJ2-1
cdr3_nt: TGCGCCAGCAGCCCGCAGACAGGGAGCTCCTACAATGAGCAGTTCTTC
cdr3_aa: CASSPQTGSSYNEQFF

d_call: .
clone_size: .
v_call: TRBV7-2
j_call: TRBJ2-5
cdr3_nt: TGTGCCAGCAGCCCCGTTAGCCAAGAGACCCAGTACTTC
cdr3_aa: CASSPVSQETQYF

d_call: TRBD2
clone_size: once
v_call: TRBV9
j_call: TRBJ2-1
cdr3_nt: TGTGCCAGCAGCGTAGCTACGAGAGGGACTAGCGGGGGGAATGAGCAGTTCTTC
cdr3_aa: CASSVATRGTSGGNEQFF

d_call: .
clone_size: .
v_call: TRBV6-5
j_call: TRBJ2-6
cdr3_nt: TGTGCCAGCCGGTCTGGGGCCAACGTCCTGACTTTC
cdr3_aa: CASRSGANVLTF

d_call: TRBD2
clone_size: .
v_call: TRBV9
j_call: TRBJ2-3
cdr3_nt: TGTGCCAGCAGCGTCCCACGGGGGGGCCGGGGAGATACGCAGTATTTT
cdr3_aa: CASSVPRGGRGDTQYF

d_call: .
clone_size: .
v_call: TRBV5-5
j_call: TRBJ1-5
cdr3_nt: TGTGCCAGCAGCTTGGGCGAAAATCAGCCCCAGCATTTT
cdr3_aa: CASSLGENQPQHF

d_call: .
clone_size: once
v_call: TRBV5-6
j_call: TRBJ1-2
cdr3_nt: TGTGCCAGCAGCTTGGTCCACCAGCAGGGAGGCTACACCTTC
cdr3_aa: CASSLVHQQGGYTF

d_call: .
clone_size: .
v_call: TRBV10-1
j_call: TRBJ2-3
cdr3_nt: TGCGCCAGCAGCTCAGGGCCTCAACGTACAGATACGCAGTATTTT
cdr3_aa: CASSSGPQRTDTQYF

d_call: .
clone_size: .
v_call: TRBV27
j_call: TRBJ2-3
cdr3_nt: TGTGCCAGCAGTCGTGGGGCCACCCCAGATACGCAGTATTTT
cdr3_aa: CASSRGATPDTQYF

d_call: .
clone_size: .
v_call: TRBV5-1
j_call: TRBJ2-7
cdr3_nt: TGCGCCAGCAGCTTGACCGCCGGACAGTCCTACGAGCAGTACTTC
cdr3_aa: CASSLTAGQSYEQYF

d_call: .
clone_size: .
v_call: TRBV5-1
j_call: TRBJ2-2
cdr3_nt: TGCGCCAGCAGCCATCCAGGTTTCACCGGGGAGCTGTTTTTT
cdr3_aa: CASSHPGFTGELFF

d_call: TRBD1
clone_size: .
v_call: TRBV7-2
j_call: TRBJ2-7
cdr3_nt: TGTGCCAGCAGCTCCACAGGGGGCCGAAACGAGCAGTACTTC
cdr3_aa: CASSSTGGRNEQYF

d_call: .
clone_size: .
v_call: TRBV18
j_call: TRBJ2-7
cdr3_nt: TGTGCCAGCTCACCACTCCTCGGAGGGTACGAGCAGTACTTC
cdr3_aa: CASSPLLGGYEQYF

d_call: TRBD1
clone_size: few
v_call: TRBV4-1
j_call: TRBJ1-3
cdr3_nt: TGCGCCAGCAGCCAACTTCCGGGACAGGGGGTAGACACCATATATTTT
cdr3_aa: CASSQLPGQGVDTIYF

d_call: TRBD1
clone_size: .
v_call: TRBV27
j_call: TRBJ2-1
cdr3_nt: TGTGCCAGCAGGCCCGACAGGGGGAGAAGCTCCTACAATGAGCAGTTCTTC
cdr3_aa: CASRPDRGRSSYNEQFF

d_call: TRBD2
clone_size: few
v_call: TRBV4-1
j_call: TRBJ2-1
cdr3_nt: TGCGCCAGCAGCCAAGGAAGGACTAGCGGGGACTATGAGCAGTTCTTC
cdr3_aa: CASSQGRTSGDYEQFF

d_call: .
clone_size: .
v_call: TRBV19
j_call: TRBJ1-1
cdr3_nt: TGTGCCAGTGCGCGAGACACTGAAGCTTTCTTT
cdr3_aa: CASARDTEAFF

d_call: .
clone_size: .
v_call: TRBV5-1
j_call: TRBJ1-5
cdr3_nt: TGCGCCAGCAGCACTACAGGGCCCCCCCAGCCCCAGCATTTT
cdr3_aa: CASSTTGPPQPQHF

d_call: .
clone_size: .
v_call: TRBV7-9
j_call: TRBJ1-2
cdr3_nt: TGTGCCAGCAGCGCGGGGGACACGCGAGTCGATGGCTACACCTTC
cdr3_aa: CASSAGDTRVDGYTF

d_call: .
clone_size: .
v_call: TRBV27
j_call: TRBJ2-3
cdr3_nt: TGTGCCAGCAGTTTATCGATGACTTATCGCACAGATACGCAGTATTTT
cdr3_aa: CASSLSMTYRTDTQYF

d_call: .
clone_size: .
v_call: TRBV7-9
j_call: TRBJ2-1
cdr3_nt: TGTGCCAGCAGCTTGGGGACTGCGTCCTACAATGAGCAGTTCTTC
cdr3_aa: CASSLGTASYNEQFF

d_call: TRBD1
clone_size: once
v_call: TRBV24-1
j_call: TRBJ1-5
cdr3_nt: TGTGCCACCAGTGAAGGGCGGACAGGGGTCAATCAGCCCCAGCATTTT
cdr3_aa: CATSEGRTGVNQPQHF

d_call: TRBD1
clone_size: .
v_call: TRBV6-5
j_call: TRBJ1-2
cdr3_nt: TGTGCCAGCAGCTTCGGACAGGGGAACTATGGCTACACCTTC
cdr3_aa: CASSFGQGNYGYTF

d_call: .
clone_size: .
v_call: TRBV10-3
j_call: TRBJ1-1
cdr3_nt: TGTGCCAAACGAGGGGGTTTGAACACTGAAGCTTTCTTT
cdr3_aa: CAKRGGLNTEAFF

d_call: TRBD1
clone_size: .
v_call: TRBV7-9
j_call: TRBJ1-2
cdr3_nt: TGTGCCAGCAGCACCCGACAGGGGTGGCATGGCTACACCTTC
cdr3_aa: CASSTRQGWHGYTF